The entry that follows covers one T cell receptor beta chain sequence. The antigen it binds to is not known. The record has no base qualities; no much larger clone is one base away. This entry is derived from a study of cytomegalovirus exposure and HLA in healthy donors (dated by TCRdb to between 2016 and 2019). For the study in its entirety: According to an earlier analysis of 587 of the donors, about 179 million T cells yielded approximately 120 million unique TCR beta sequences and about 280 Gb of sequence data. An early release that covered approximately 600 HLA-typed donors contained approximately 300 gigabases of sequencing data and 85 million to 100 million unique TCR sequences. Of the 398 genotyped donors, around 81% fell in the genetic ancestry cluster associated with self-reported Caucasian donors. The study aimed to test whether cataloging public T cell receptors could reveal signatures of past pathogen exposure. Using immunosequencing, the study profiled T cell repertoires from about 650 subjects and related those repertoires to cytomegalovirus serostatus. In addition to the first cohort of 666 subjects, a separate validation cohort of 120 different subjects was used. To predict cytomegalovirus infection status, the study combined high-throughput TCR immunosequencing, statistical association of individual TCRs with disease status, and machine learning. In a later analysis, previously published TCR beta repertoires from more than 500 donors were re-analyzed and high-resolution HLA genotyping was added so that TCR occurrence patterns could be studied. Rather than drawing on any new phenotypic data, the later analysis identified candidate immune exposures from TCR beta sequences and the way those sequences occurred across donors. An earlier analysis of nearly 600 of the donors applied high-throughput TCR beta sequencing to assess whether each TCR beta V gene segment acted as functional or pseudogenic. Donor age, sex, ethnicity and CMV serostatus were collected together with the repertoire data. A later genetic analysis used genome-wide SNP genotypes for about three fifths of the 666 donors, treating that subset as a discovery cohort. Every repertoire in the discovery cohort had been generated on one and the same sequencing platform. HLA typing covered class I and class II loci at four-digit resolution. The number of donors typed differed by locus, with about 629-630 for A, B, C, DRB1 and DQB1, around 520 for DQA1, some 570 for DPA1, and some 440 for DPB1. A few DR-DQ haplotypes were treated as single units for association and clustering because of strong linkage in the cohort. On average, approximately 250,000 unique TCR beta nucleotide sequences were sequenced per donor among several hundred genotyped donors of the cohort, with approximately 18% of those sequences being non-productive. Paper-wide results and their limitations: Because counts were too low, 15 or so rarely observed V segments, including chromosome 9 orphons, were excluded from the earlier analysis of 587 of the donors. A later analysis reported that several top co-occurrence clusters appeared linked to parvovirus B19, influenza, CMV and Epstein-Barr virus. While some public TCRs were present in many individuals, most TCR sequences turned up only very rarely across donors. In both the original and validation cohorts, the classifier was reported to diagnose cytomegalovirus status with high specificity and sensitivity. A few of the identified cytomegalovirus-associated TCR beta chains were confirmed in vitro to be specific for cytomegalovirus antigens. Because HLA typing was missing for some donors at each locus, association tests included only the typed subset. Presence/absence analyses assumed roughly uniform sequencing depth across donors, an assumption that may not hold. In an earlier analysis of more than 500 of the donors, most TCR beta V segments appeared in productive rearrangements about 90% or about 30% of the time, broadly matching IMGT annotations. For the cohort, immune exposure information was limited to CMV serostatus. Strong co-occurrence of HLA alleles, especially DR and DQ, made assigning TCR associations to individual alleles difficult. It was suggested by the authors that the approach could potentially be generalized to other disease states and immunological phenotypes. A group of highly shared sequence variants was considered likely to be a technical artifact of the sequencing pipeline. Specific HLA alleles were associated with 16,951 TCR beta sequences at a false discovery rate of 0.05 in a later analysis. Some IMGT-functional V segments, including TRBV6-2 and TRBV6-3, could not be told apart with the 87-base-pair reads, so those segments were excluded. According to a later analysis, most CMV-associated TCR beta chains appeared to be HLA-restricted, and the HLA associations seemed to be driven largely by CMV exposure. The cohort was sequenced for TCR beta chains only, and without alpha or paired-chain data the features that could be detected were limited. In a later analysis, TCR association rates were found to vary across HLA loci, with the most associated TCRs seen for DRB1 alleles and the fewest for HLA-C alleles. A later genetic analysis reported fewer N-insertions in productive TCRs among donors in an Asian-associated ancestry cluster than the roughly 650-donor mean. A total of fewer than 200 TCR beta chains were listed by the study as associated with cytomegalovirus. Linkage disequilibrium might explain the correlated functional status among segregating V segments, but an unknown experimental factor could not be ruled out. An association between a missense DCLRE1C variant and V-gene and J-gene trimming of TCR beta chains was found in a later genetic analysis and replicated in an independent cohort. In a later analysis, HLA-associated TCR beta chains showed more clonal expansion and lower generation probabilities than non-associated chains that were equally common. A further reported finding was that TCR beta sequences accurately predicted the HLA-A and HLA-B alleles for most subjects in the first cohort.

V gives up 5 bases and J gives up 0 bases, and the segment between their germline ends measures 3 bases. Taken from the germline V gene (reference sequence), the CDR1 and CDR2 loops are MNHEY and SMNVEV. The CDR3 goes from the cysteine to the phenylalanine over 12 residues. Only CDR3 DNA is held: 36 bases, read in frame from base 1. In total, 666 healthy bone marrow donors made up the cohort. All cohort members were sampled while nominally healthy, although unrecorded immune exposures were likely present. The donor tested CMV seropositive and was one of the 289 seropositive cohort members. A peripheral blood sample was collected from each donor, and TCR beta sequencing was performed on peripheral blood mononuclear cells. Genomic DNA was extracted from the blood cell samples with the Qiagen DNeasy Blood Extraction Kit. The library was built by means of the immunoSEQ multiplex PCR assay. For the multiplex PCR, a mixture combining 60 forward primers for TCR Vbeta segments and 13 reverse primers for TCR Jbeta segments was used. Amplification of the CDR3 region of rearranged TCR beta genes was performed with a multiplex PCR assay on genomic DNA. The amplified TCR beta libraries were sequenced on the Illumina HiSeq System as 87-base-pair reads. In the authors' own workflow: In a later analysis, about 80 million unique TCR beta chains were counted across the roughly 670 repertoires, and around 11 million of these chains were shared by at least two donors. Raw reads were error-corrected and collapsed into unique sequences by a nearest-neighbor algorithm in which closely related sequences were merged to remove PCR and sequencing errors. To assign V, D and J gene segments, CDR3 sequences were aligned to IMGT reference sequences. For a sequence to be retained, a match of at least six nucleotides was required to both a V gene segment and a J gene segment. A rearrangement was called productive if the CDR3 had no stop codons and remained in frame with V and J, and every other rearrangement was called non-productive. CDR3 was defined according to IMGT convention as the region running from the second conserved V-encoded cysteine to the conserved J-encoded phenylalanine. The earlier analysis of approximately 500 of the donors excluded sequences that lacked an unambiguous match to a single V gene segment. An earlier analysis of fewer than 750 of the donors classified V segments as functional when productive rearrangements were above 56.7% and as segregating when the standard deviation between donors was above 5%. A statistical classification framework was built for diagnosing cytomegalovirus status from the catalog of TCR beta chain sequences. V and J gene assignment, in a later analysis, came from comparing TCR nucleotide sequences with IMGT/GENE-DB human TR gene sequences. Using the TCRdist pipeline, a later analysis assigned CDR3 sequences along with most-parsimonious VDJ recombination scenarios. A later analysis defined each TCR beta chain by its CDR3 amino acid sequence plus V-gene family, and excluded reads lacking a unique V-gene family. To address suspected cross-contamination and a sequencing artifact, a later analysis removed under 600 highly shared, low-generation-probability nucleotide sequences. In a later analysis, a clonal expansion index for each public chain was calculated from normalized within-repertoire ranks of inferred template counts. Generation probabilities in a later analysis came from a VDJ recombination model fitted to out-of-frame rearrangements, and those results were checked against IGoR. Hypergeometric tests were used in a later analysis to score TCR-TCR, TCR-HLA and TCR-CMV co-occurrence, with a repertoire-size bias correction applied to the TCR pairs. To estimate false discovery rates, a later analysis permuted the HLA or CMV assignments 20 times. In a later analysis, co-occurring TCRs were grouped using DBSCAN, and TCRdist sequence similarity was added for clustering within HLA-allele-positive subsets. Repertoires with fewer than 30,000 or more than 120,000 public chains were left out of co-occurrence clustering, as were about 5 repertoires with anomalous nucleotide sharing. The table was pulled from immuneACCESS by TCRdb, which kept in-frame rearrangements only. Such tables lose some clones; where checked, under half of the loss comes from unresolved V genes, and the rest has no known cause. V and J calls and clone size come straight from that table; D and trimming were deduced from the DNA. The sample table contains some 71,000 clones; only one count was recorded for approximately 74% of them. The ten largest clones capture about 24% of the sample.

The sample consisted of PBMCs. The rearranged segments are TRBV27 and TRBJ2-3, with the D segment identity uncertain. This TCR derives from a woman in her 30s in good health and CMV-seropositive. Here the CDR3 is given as CASSGSTDTQYF. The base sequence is TGTGCCAGCAGTGGCAGCACAGATACGCAGTATTTT.